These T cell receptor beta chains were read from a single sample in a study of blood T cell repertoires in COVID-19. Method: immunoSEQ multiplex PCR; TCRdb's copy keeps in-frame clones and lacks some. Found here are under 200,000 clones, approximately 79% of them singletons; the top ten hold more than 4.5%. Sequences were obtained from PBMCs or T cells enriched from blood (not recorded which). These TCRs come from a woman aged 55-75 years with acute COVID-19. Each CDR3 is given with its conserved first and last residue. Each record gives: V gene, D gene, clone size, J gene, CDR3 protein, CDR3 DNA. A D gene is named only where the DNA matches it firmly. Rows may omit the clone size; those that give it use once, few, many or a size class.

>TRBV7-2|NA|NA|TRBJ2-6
CASSSLWGAGANVLTF
TGTGCCAGCAGCTCCCTTTGGGGGGCTGGGGCCAACGTCCTGACTTTC
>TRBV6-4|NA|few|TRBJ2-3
CASSRDFLPTDTQYF
TGTGCCAGCAGTCGGGACTTCCTTCCCACAGATACGCAGTATTTT
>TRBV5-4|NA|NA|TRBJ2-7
CASSRGQTAYEQYF
TGTGCCAGCAGCCGGGGACAAACTGCCTACGAGCAGTACTTC
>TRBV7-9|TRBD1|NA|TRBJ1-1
CASSPRTGGRTEAFF
TGTGCCAGCAGCCCCCGGACAGGGGGCCGGACTGAAGCTTTCTTT
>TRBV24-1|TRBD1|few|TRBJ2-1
CATSVDRERDVGHKEGNEQFF
TGTGCCACCAGTGTTGACAGGGAGAGGGATGTGGGACATAAAGAGGGAAATGAGCAGTTCTTC
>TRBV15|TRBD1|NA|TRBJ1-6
CATSRGQGNNSPLHF
TGTGCCACCAGCAGAGGACAGGGGAATAATTCACCCCTCCACTTT
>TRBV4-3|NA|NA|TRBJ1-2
CASSQDRPGFLYGYTF
TGCGCCAGCAGCCAAGATCGCCCAGGCTTCCTCTATGGCTACACCTTC
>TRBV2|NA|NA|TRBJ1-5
CASRVSGSGGQPQHF
TGTGCCAGCAGGGTCTCGGGGAGTGGAGGTCAGCCCCAGCATTTT
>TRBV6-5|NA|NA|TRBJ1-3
CASCKGGNSGNTIYF
TGTGCCAGCTGTAAGGGCGGGAACTCTGGAAACACCATATATTTT
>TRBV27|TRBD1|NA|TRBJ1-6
CASSLSGQANSPLHF
TGTGCCAGCAGTTTATCGGGACAGGCTAATTCACCCCTCCACTTT
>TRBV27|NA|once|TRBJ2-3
CASSGWGADTQYF
TGTGCCAGCAGTGGCTGGGGGGCAGATACGCAGTATTTT
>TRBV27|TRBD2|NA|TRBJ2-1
CASSPSGSNEQFF
TGTGCCAGCAGTCCTAGCGGGAGCAATGAGCAGTTCTTC
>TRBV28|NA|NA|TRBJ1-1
CASSPARWWTEAFF
TGTGCCAGCAGTCCAGCCAGGTGGTGGACTGAAGCTTTCTTT
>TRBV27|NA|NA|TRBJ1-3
CASSLSAVGRGNTIYF
TGTGCCAGCAGTTTATCCGCGGTGGGGAGGGGAAACACCATATATTTT
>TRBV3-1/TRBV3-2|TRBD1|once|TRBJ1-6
CASSGHRGTNSPLHF
TGTGCCAGCAGCGGGCACAGGGGTACCAATTCACCCCTCCACTTT
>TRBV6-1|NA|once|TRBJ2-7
CASSEVEEALQYF
TGTGCCAGCAGTGAAGTCGAGGAGGCTTTACAGTACTTC
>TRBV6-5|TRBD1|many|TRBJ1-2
CASSPTGTYGYTF
TGTGCCAGCAGTCCGACAGGGACCTATGGCTACACCTTC
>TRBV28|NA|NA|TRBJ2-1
CASSLRQANNEQFF
TGTGCCAGCAGTTTAAGGCAGGCCAACAATGAGCAGTTCTTC
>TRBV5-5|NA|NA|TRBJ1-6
CASSPPGALNSPLHF
TGTGCCAGCAGCCCTCCGGGAGCCCTCAATTCACCCCTCCACTTT
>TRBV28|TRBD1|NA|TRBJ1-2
CASREIRARGQGYTF
TGTGCCAGCAGGGAGATAAGGGCCAGGGGGCAAGGCTACACCTTC
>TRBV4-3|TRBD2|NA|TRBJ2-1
CASSQEGLAYNEQFF
TGCGCCAGCAGCCAAGAAGGACTAGCCTACAATGAGCAGTTCTTC
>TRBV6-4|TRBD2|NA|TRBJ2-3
CASSDLPGGTYTQYF
TGTGCCAGCAGTGACCTCCCGGGAGGGACATATACGCAGTATTTT
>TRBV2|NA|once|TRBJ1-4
CASSVAYEKLFF
TGTGCCAGCAGTGTGGCTTATGAAAAACTGTTTTTT
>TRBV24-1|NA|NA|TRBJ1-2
CATSDSPQGNGYTF
TGTGCCACCAGTGATAGTCCGCAGGGCAATGGCTACACCTTC
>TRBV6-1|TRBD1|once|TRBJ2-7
CASSELRTGSYEQYF
TGTGCCAGCAGTGAATTAAGGACAGGGAGCTACGAGCAGTACTTC
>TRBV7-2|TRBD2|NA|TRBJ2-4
CASSLEASGLLRSDIQYF
TGTGCCAGCAGCTTAGAGGCTAGCGGGCTGCTGCGGAGCGACATTCAGTACTTC
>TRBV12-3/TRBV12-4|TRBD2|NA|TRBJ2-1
CASSLGGDGQFF
TGTGCCAGCAGTTTGGGGGGGGATGGGCAGTTCTTC
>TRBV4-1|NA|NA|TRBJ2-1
CASSPPGLTPRGGEQFF
TGCGCCAGCAGCCCCCCTGGACTAACCCCACGAGGTGGTGAGCAGTTCTTC
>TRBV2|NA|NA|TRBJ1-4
CASSIQGLDEKLFF
TGTGCCAGCAGCATACAAGGTCTAGATGAAAAACTGTTTTTT
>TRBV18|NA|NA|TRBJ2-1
CASSPSRGVNEQFF
TGTGCCAGCTCACCATCCCGGGGTGTCAATGAGCAGTTCTTC
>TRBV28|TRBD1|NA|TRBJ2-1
CASSFMRTGSYNEQFF
TGTGCCAGCAGTTTCATGAGGACAGGCTCCTACAATGAGCAGTTCTTC
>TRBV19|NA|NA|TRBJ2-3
CATSWDRVGLVGTQYF
TGTGCCACTTCCTGGGACAGGGTGGGACTAGTAGGGACGCAGTATTTT
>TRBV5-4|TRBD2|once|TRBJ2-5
CASSQREGRGTQYF
TGTGCCAGCAGTCAGCGGGAGGGCCGGGGGACCCAGTACTTC